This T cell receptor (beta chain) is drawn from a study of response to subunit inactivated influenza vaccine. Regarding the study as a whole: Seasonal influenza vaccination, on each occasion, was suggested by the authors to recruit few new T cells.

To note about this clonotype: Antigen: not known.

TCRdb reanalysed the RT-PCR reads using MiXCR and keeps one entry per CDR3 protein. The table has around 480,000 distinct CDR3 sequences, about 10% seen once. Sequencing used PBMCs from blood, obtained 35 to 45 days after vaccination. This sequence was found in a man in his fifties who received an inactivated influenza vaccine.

This CDR3 reads CASSVGGIETQYF. The CDR3 nucleotides are TGTGCCAGCAGCGTCGGGGGAATAGAGACCCAGTACTTC. The rearrangement uses TRBV9 and TRBJ2-5; TRBD2 might be the D (6 bases). Germline CDR1 reads SGDLS; CDR2 reads YYNGEE. Trimming removed 2 bases at V and 4 bases at J, with 9 bases between. This CDR3 region has 13 residues. Variable domain in full (rest from reference TRBV9 and TRBJ2-5): DSGVTQTPKHLITATGQRVTLRCSPRSGDLSVYWYQQSLDQGLQFLIQYYNGEERAKGNILERFSAQQFPDLHSELNLSSLELGDSALYFCASSVGGIETQYFGPGTRLLVL.